The source of this T cell receptor (beta chain) is a study of CD8+CD57+ T cells in acquired aplastic anemia. Points from the study as a whole: Patients and controls had CD8+ Simpson's diversity values that were not significantly distinct.

The authors sequenced patients whose flow cytometry had shown CD8+CD57+ cell expansion. The template used for profiling TCR beta VDJ and CDR3 was genomic DNA. TCRdb re-called the reads through MiXCR, storing one row per CDR3 protein. The sample shows some 150,000 distinct CDR3 sequences, roughly two thirds of them seen only once. Concerning this clonotype itself: Its antigen is unidentified.

V lost 6 bases, J lost 2 bases, and 7 bases stayed unmatched. The CDR3 loop spans 14 amino acids. Looked up from germline, CDR1 is SGHRS and CDR2 is YFSETQ. The chain couples TRBV5-1 to TRBJ2-7; 8 positions match TRBD1. The sequenced sample consisted of sorted CD4+, CD8+, or CD8+CD57+ T cells (not recorded which) from PBMCs. The clonotype originates from a human donor with aplastic anemia. The CDR3 DNA is TGCGCCAGCACCTACGGACAGGGCGCCTACGAGCAGTACTTC. Residues: CASTYGQGAYEQYF.